A selection of T cell receptor beta chains follows, all from one sample in a study of brain T cells in children with intractable seizures. TCRdb's copy holds only in-frame clones and misses some; the assay was immunoSEQ multiplex PCR. This table holds some 62,000 clones, about 96% found once. Source: peripheral blood, taken at surgery. Source of these receptors: a boy under two years old with focal cortical dysplasia and intractable seizures. Both conserved end residues are part of each CDR3. D genes are given only for firm matches. Only part of the rows carry a size: once, few, many, or a class if the clone is expanded.

d_call | clone_size | j_call | v_call | cdr3_nt | cdr3_aa
TRBD1 | once | TRBJ2-7 | TRBV10-3 | TGTGCCATCAGTGGGGCAGGGGGCTCCTACGAGCAGTACTTC | CAISGAGGSYEQYF
TRBD1 | . | TRBJ1-1 | TRBV6-5 | TGTGCCAGCAGCCTGACAGGGGCGGCCACTGAAGCTTTCTTT | CASSLTGAATEAFF
TRBD2 | . | TRBJ2-5 | TRBV19 | TGTGCCAGTAGTATCTCGAAGGCGGGAGGATCCCCAAGGGAGACCCAGTACTTC | CASSISKAGGSPRETQYF
. | . | TRBJ2-2 | TRBV7-3 | TGTGCCAGCCGCCAACAGCCCGGGGAGCTGTTTTTT | CASRQQPGELFF
. | . | TRBJ2-7 | TRBV7-2 | TGTGCCAGCAGCTTAGTTTATAAGGACTACGAGCAGTACTTC | CASSLVYKDYEQYF
. | once | TRBJ2-7 | TRBV21-1 | TGTGCCAGCAGCAAAGGTGGGGGTCACGCCTACGAGCAGTACTTC | CASSKGGGHAYEQYF
. | . | TRBJ1-1 | TRBV24-1 | TGTGCCACCAGTGATAGGTCGGGGGCCTACACTGAAGCTTTCTTT | CATSDRSGAYTEAFF
. | . | TRBJ2-1 | TRBV13 | TGTGCCACCACCCGAGGGGGGCGCCTTCAGGATGAGCAGTTCTTC | CATTRGGRLQDEQFF
. | once | TRBJ1-5 | TRBV21-1 | TGTGCCAGCAGCAAAGCGCGGCCGGCCTGGAATCAGCCCCAGCATTTT | CASSKARPAWNQPQHF
TRBD1 | . | TRBJ2-3 | TRBV7-6 | TGTGCCAGCAGCTTAGGTCCCGGGACAGTTCCTCTCACAGATACGCAGTATTTT | CASSLGPGTVPLTDTQYF
. | . | TRBJ2-2 | TRBV3-1/TRBV3-2 | TGTGCCAGCAGCCACAGGGTGTCCGGGGAGCTGTTTTTT | CASSHRVSGELFF
. | . | TRBJ2-7 | TRBV12-5 | TGTGCTAGTGGGCTACGGACACAGTTC | CASGLRTQF
. | . | TRBJ2-7 | TRBV19 | TGTGCCAGTAGTCCAGTGGGCAGCTCCTACGAGCAGTACTTC | CASSPVGSSYEQYF
. | . | TRBJ1-2 | TRBV27 | TGTGCCAGCAGTTCACTGAGAAGCGTCGATGGCTACACCTTC | CASSSLRSVDGYTF
. | . | TRBJ2-3 | TRBV9 | TGTGCCAGCAGCGCCGGATCCCGTAGCACAGATACGCAGTATTTT | CASSAGSRSTDTQYF
. | . | TRBJ2-7 | TRBV25-1 | TGTGCCAAATGGGCCGGTGGCGACAAGGCCTACGAGCAGTACTTC | CAKWAGGDKAYEQYF
. | . | TRBJ2-7 | TRBV5-1 | TGCGCCACCGCTCTGTCCGGGAGTTACGAGCAGTACTTC | CATALSGSYEQYF
. | . | TRBJ1-1 | TRBV7-2 | TGTGCCAGCAGCTTGTTGGGGAACACTGAAGCTTTCTTT | CASSLLGNTEAFF
. | . | TRBJ1-2 | TRBV28 | TGTGCCAGCAGTTCGAGGAATAACTATGGCTACACCTTC | CASSSRNNYGYTF
. | . | TRBJ2-7 | TRBV19 | TGTGCCAGTAGTATAGGTAGGACCTACGAGCAGTACTTC | CASSIGRTYEQYF
. | . | TRBJ1-1 | TRBV24-1 | TGTGCCACCAGGGGAGGAAACACTGAAGCTTTCTTT | CATRGGNTEAFF
TRBD1 | . | TRBJ1-6 | TRBV13 | TGTGCCAGCAGCTCTTTCGGGGACAGCCCATCCCTCCACTTT | CASSSFGDSPSLHF
. | . | TRBJ2-7 | TRBV27 | TGTGCCAGCAGTTTAACGCGGGTGACGATCGGCGAGCAGTACTTC | CASSLTRVTIGEQYF
. | . | TRBJ1-1 | TRBV6-5 | TGTGCCAGCAGTTACCAGGGAAACACTGAAGCTTTCTTT | CASSYQGNTEAFF
TRBD2 | once | TRBJ2-3 | TRBV9 | TGTGCCAGCAGCGTGGATGGACTAGCGGGCAGAGATACGCAGTATTTT | CASSVDGLAGRDTQYF
. | . | TRBJ1-2 | TRBV11-2 | TGTGCCAGCAGCTTAGATGTCGGGACTAACTATGGCTACACCTTC | CASSLDVGTNYGYTF
. | . | TRBJ2-7 | TRBV4-2 | TGTGCCAGCAGCCAGACGAGAGGACGCCTGGTGTCCTACGAGCAGTACTTC | CASSQTRGRLVSYEQYF
. | . | TRBJ2-3 | TRBV7-9 | TGTGCCAGCAGCTTAAGGTGGGGACGTCGCACAGATACGCAGTATTTT | CASSLRWGRRTDTQYF
. | . | TRBJ1-2 | TRBV12-3/TRBV12-4 | TGTGCCAGCAGTTGGGACACCAACTATGGCTACACCTTC | CASSWDTNYGYTF
TRBD1 | . | TRBJ2-7 | TRBV7-9 | TGTGCCAGCAGCAACCGGGACAGGGACTACGAGCAGTACTTC | CASSNRDRDYEQYF
. | . | TRBJ2-7 | TRBV7-9 | TGTGCCAGCAGTTACGAAGGACCTCCGCGCGAGCAGTACTTC | CASSYEGPPREQYF
TRBD1 | . | TRBJ1-1 | TRBV29-1 | TGCAGCGTACCAGGGACAGGGGGGATAAAAAGGAACACTGAAGCTTTCTTT | CSVPGTGGIKRNTEAFF
TRBD1 | . | TRBJ1-1 | TRBV2 | TGTGCCAGCAGTCCCCGGACAGGGCGGAACACTGAAGCTTTCTTT | CASSPRTGRNTEAFF
. | . | TRBJ1-2 | TRBV12-3/TRBV12-4 | TGTGCCAGCAGACGAGGGACGGAGGGCTACACCTTC | CASRRGTEGYTF
. | once | TRBJ2-3 | TRBV5-1 | TGCGCCAGCAGTGAGGGACTGAGCACAGATACGCAGTATTTT | CASSEGLSTDTQYF
TRBD2 | . | TRBJ2-5 | TRBV3-1/TRBV3-2 | TGTGCCAGCAGCCAAGGTCTCGGGGGGGCCGGAAAGACCCAGTACTTC | CASSQGLGGAGKTQYF
. | . | TRBJ1-5 | TRBV6-1 | TGTGCCAGCAGTGATGGCAGGGATTTAATGCAGCCCCAGCATTTT | CASSDGRDLMQPQHF
TRBD2 | . | TRBJ2-1 | TRBV4-1 | TGCGCCAGCAGCCAGGGGTATCCAGCGGGACCGTACAATGAGCAGTTCTTC | CASSQGYPAGPYNEQFF
TRBD2 | . | TRBJ2-1 | TRBV6-6 | TGTGCCAGCAGTCACCGCGCGCCTACACTACTAGCGGGAGTCCCTCAATGGTACAATGAGCAGTTCTTC | CASSHRAPTLLAGVPQWYNEQFF
. | . | TRBJ2-7 | TRBV20-1 | TGCAGTGCTAGTCCGGGAGTGGGCTACGAGCAGTACTTC | CSASPGVGYEQYF
. | medium-sized | TRBJ1-6 | TRBV7-9 | TGTGCCAGCAGCCTGTTGGTGACAGTCGATAATTCACCCCTCCACTTT | CASSLLVTVDNSPLHF
. | once | TRBJ1-4 | TRBV5-8 | TGTGCCAGCAGCCATCAGAGGACTAATGAAAAACTGTTTTTT | CASSHQRTNEKLFF
. | . | TRBJ1-1 | TRBV10-3 | TGTGCCATCAAGACCTCCGGGGGAGGCACTGAAGCTTTCTTT | CAIKTSGGGTEAFF
TRBD1 | . | TRBJ1-2 | TRBV28 | TGTGCCAGCAGTGGCTATACAGGGGCCTTTAACTATGGCTACACCTTC | CASSGYTGAFNYGYTF
TRBD2 | once | TRBJ2-1 | TRBV5-4 | TGTGCCAGCAGCTTGAGCTTGCTAGCGGCTTACAGTGAGCAGTTCTTC | CASSLSLLAAYSEQFF
. | . | TRBJ2-7 | TRBV7-8 | TGTGCCAGCAGCTCTCAATGGCGGGATATGACCCACGAGCAGTACTTC | CASSSQWRDMTHEQYF
. | . | TRBJ2-1 | TRBV4-1 | TGCGCCAGCAGCCAGAGAGAGCCGACTAAAATGTTTGACAATGAGCAGTTCTTC | CASSQREPTKMFDNEQFF